This note documents a single T cell receptor beta chain sequence. Time point denoted: persistent/refractory GD, antithyroid drugs over 5 years with positive TRAb. The TCR library was made from RNA that had been extracted from PBMCs in TRIzol. This specimen comes from a study of regulatory T cells in long-lasting Graves disease. Germline V CDR1 and CDR2: ENHRY, SYGVKD. Trimming at V came to 3 bases and at J to 9 bases, leaving 10 bases not matched to a gene. The CDR3 spans 14 residues. The TCR beta library used iRepertoire HTBI primers with Arm-PCR amplification of CDR3. TCRdb reanalysed the multiplex PCR reads using MiXCR and keeps one entry per CDR3 protein. Among about 400,000 distinct CDR3 sequences listed, roughly 20% were seen once.

The V call is TRBV10-3, the J call TRBJ1-1; the match to TRBD1 covers 7 bases. Source: peripheral blood mononuclear cells (PBMCs), taken when the disease was refractory, from a patient treated with antithyroid drugs. This sequence originates from a female donor with Graves disease. DNA for the CDR3: TGTGCCATCAGTGATCGGGGGGACAGCCGGAAAGCTTTCTTT. Protein: CAISDRGDSRKAFF.